These 19 T cell receptor beta chains were sequenced from one sample in a study of immune evolution from preneoplasia to lung adenocarcinoma. Repertoires were generated with immunoSEQ multiplex PCR, while TCRdb's copy carries only in-frame clones and drops some. This table has 7,500 to 8,500 clones, approximately 77% appearing once. The specimen sequenced was FFPE lung adenocarcinoma in situ tissue. The receptors were gathered from a donor older than 65 with lung adenocarcinoma. Some clones in this sample may be carry-over from other donors' samples.

This chain links TRBV19 with TRBJ2-2; 8 bases line up with TRBD2. Trimming took 6 bases from V and 5 from J; bases not matched to a gene: 5. The CDR3 is 14 amino acids. From germline, CDR1 is LNHDA and CDR2 SQIVND (reference sequence). The CDR3 protein is CASSPGLVTGELFF. The CDR3 DNA follows: TGTGCCAGTAGCCCGGGACTAGTGACCGGGGAGCTGTTTTTT.

V usage is TRBV18 and J usage is TRBJ2-1; D ambiguous. CDR1 and CDR2 (germline): KGHSH, LQKENI. The CDR3 loop spans 14 amino acids. Trimming removed 3 bases at V and 1 base at J, with 7 bases between. DNA of the CDR3: TGTGCCAGCTCACCGACCCAGTCCTACAATGAGCAGTTCTTC. Residues: CASSPTQSYNEQFF.

The chain uses TRBV18 and TRBJ1-3; D perhaps matches TRBD1 (5 bases). Germline CDR1 and CDR2: KGHSH and LQKENI. The CDR3 is 16 residues long. The germline V and J ends were trimmed by 0 bases and 6 bases, with 15 bases remaining between them. CDR3 protein: CASSPPGGAAVNTIYF. CDR3 coding DNA: TGTGCCAGCTCACCACCGGGAGGGGCCGCAGTAAACACCATATATTTT.

This clone showed up just once. The chain recombines TRBV18 with TRBJ2-1, with TRBD2 identical over 11 bases. This CDR3 contains 16 residues. The V segment lost 3 bases and the J segment 4 bases; nucleotides outside the gene matches: 5. Germline V gene sequence: CDR1 KGHSH, CDR2 LQKENI. The CDR3 spells CASSPASGRIYNEQFF. The CDR3 DNA follows: TGTGCCAGCTCACCGGCTAGCGGGAGGATTTACAATGAGCAGTTCTTC.

This clone was picked up a small number of times. This chain joins TRBV15 and TRBJ1-1; D is perhaps TRBD1 (5 bases). Trimming removed 10 bases from V and 0 bases from J, with 15 bases in between. CDR1 and CDR2 from the germline V gene are LNHNV and YYDKDF (reference sequence). The CDR3 has 14 residues. The CDR3 DNA reads as TGTGCCAGGGGCGAAGGCAGGATGAACACTGAAGCTTTCTTT. Translating it yields CARGEGRMNTEAFF.

V gene TRBV9 combines with J gene TRBJ1-3; D is ambiguous. V dropped 2 bases and J dropped 0 bases, with 12 bases sitting between them. Germline V gene lookup returns CDR1 SGDLS and CDR2 YYNGEE. CDR3 size: 16 residues. CDR3 region: CASSVDVPDSGNTIYF. CDR3 DNA sequence: TGTGCCAGCAGCGTCGACGTACCAGACTCTGGAAACACCATATATTTT.

The J gene is TRBJ2-3, the V gene TRBV7-8, with 11 bases identical to TRBD2. V trimming: 7 bases; J trimming: 0 bases; junction bases outside the gene matches: 6. The germline V gene encodes CDR1 SGHVS and CDR2 FQNEAQ. The CDR3 is 16 amino acids. CDR3 bases: TGTGCCAGCACCCCGGGGACTAGCGGTAGCACAGATACGCAGTATTTT. Encoded protein: CASTPGTSGSTDTQYF.

This clone came up once. The chain combines TRBV28 with TRBJ1-1; D is undetermined. Between the trimmed V and J ends, which lost 5 bases and 5 bases, there was a span of 12 bases. CDR3 length: 13 residues. Germline-derived CDR1 and CDR2 are MDHEN and SYDVKM. DNA for the CDR3: TGTGCCAGCAGTCTCCAAGTGAGTACTGAAGCTTTCTTT. Translated, it gives CASSLQVSTEAFF.

This clone is large by share. This sequence joins TRBV2 and TRBJ2-7; D is undetermined. Germline V gives CDR1 SNHLY, CDR2 FYNNEI. V was clipped by 7 bases and J by 2 bases, with 9 bases between them. The CDR3 totals 12 residues. The CDR3 DNA sequence: TGTGCCAGCAACAGCGAAACCTACGAGCAGTACTTC. Translated, it gives CASNSETYEQYF.

This chain joins TRBV30 and TRBJ1-2, with D perhaps TRBD1 (6 bases). From germline, CDR1 is GTSNPN and CDR2 SVGIG (reference sequence). V shed 3 bases and J shed 1 base, with 12 bases lying between them. The CDR3 consists of 14 residues. CDR3: CAWSRGRGNYGYTF. The CDR3 DNA sequence: TGTGCCTGGAGCCGGGGGCGAGGTAACTATGGCTACACCTTC. Using reference TRBV30 and TRBJ1-2 for the parts outside the CDR3, the full variable domain is SQTIHQWPATLVQPVGSPLSLECTVEGTSNPNLYWYRQAAGRGLQLLFYSVGIGQISSEVPQNLSASRPQDRQFILSSKKLLLSDSGFYLCAWSRGRGNYGYTFGSGTRLTVV.

The gene calls are TRBV6-1 and TRBJ2-3, with D possibly being TRBD1 or TRBD2 (6 bases each). V was cut by 4 bases and J by 10 bases, with 15 bases left in between. Per germline, CDR1 MNHNS and CDR2 SASEGT. CDR3 length equals 13 residues. DNA of the CDR3: TGTGCCAGCAGTGGGGGGGACACCGAAGCGCAGTATTTT. Protein sequence: CASSGGDTEAQYF.

The rearrangement joins TRBV5-5 to TRBJ1-5, with TRBD1 as a possible D gene (6 bases). Germline CDR1 and CDR2: SGHKS and YYEKEE (reference sequence). The CDR3 runs 14 residues. The ends were cut back, 4 bases at V and 6 bases at J, with 14 bases in the middle. The DNA of the CDR3 is TGTGCCAGCAGCCCGGACGGGGGCGGTCAGCCCCAGCATTTT. Translation: CASSPDGGGQPQHF.

This chain connects TRBV9 to TRBJ1-3; unclear D gene. With 3 bases removed from V and 0 bases from J, the gap between germline ends came to 7 bases. This CDR3 is built from 14 residues. The V gene's germline CDR1 is SGDLS and CDR2 YYNGEE. CDR3 residues: CASSETHSGNTIYF. CDR3 nucleotides: TGTGCCAGCAGCGAGACCCACTCTGGAAACACCATATATTTT.

The chain links TRBV5-4 to TRBJ1-1; tentative D call: TRBD1 (5 bases). Germline V lookup: CDR1 SGHNT, CDR2 YYREEE (reference sequence). The CDR3 covers 14 residues. V lost 0 bases and J lost 3, with 9 bases in between. CDR3 bases: TGTGCCAGCAGCTTGGGCAGGGAGGACACTGAAGCTTTCTTT. It is translated as CASSLGREDTEAFF.

This clone came up a few times. V gene TRBV2 combines with J gene TRBJ1-1; possibly TRBD1 for D (5 bases). Germline CDR1 is SNHLY and CDR2 is FYNNEI. This CDR3 contains 12 residues. The V end was cut by 8 bases, the J end by 2 bases, with 9 bases between. The CDR3, as DNA: TGTGCCAGCGGGACGGCTAACACTGAAGCTTTCTTT. Translating gives CASGTANTEAFF.

A single count supports this clone. This chain links TRBV14 with TRBJ2-3, with a possible D match to TRBD2 (7 bases). CDR1 SGHDN and CDR2 FVKESK come from the germline V gene. V lost 6 bases and J lost 7, with 17 bases in between. This CDR3 is 14 amino acids long. The chain's CDR3 is CASRRGGGPNTQYF. The CDR3, as DNA: TGTGCCAGCAGACGAGGGGGGGGCCCAAATACGCAGTATTTT.

The CDR3 sequence: CASSLGGGGGTQETQYF. CDR3 DNA sequence: TGCGCCAGCAGCTTGGGGGGCGGCGGGGGTACCCAAGAGACCCAGTACTTC. This chain uses TRBV5-1 with TRBJ2-5; 7 bases line up with TRBD2. V shed 0 bases and J 1 base; nucleotides not matched to a gene: 9. Per the germline V gene, CDR1 is SGHRS and CDR2 is YFSETQ. This CDR3 region has 17 residues.

This clone was observed a few times. The chain employs TRBV27 and TRBJ1-2, with D possibly being TRBD1 (5 bases). Trimming shortened V by 6 bases and J by 13 bases, and 12 bases separated the two germline ends. The CDR3 extends over 10 amino acids. CDR1 and CDR2 (germline): MNHEY, SMNVEV (reference sequence). The CDR3 here is CASRRGQGTF. CDR3 nucleotide sequence: TGTGCCAGCAGAAGGGGTCAAGGCACCTTC.

The chain recombines TRBV10-3 with TRBJ2-3, with a weak D call TRBD2 (6 bases). The CDR3 length is 15 residues. Per the germline V gene, CDR1 is ENHRY and CDR2 is SYGVKD. V was shortened by 5 bases and J by 2 bases, with 14 bases between the two germline ends. CDR3 nucleotide sequence: TGTGCCATCAGTCCGGATAGCGGATACACAGATACGCAGTATTTT. It yields the protein CAISPDSGYTDTQYF.